This T cell receptor beta chain was identified in a study of immune evolution from preneoplasia to lung adenocarcinoma. Study-wide results and limits: From normal lung to invasive adenocarcinoma, top clone frequencies appeared to decrease.

With respect to this clone: Its antigen is as yet unknown.

The CDR3 extends over 11 amino acids. The V and J ends lost 5 bases and 3 bases respectively, with 5 bases between them. Germline CDR1 and CDR2: SGHAT and FQNNGV. Resections took place in Japan or China from about 2014 to 2018. H&E slides confirmed each diagnosis, reviewed by two pathologists independently. Clones were sequenced by immunoSEQ multiplex PCR, and TCRdb holds only the in-frame ones, with some missing. The table lists approximately 6,000 clones, roughly 74% of them singletons. The chain recombines TRBV11-2 with TRBJ2-7, with D unclear. The source is a donor aged 70 or over with lung adenocarcinoma. The sequenced material came from FFPE lung adenocarcinoma in situ tissue. CDR3 region: CASSPRYEQYF. For the CDR3, the DNA is TGTGCCAGCAGCCCGCGCTACGAGCAGTACTTC. Variable domain in full (rest from reference TRBV11-2 and TRBJ2-7): EAGVAQSPRYKIIEKRQSVAFWCNPISGHATLYWYQQILGQGPKLLIQFQNNGVVDDSQLPKDRFSAERLKGVDSTLKIQPAKLEDSAVYLCASSPRYEQYFGPGTRLTVT.